The rows below give T cell receptor beta chains drawn from one sample of a study of identical twins. TCRdb ran MiXCR on the 5' RACE reads and lists one entry per CDR3 protein. The sample consists of around 570,000 distinct CDR3 sequences, 9.6% of them appearing once. The data also belong to a second study, concerning yellow fever vaccine responses in identical twins.

The specimen was PBMCs. The source of these receptors is a woman aged 18-29 years in good health. The CDR3 runs from the conserved cysteine through the conserved F or W. The D gene is left open where the match is weak. Clone size is not always given. Where it is, it says once, few, many or a class for expanded clones.

size: NA
length: 18
D: TRBD2
J: TRBJ2-2
V: TRBV11-2
DNA: TGTGCCAGCAAAAAGATAACTAGCGCAACCCTGAACACCGGGGAGCTGTTTTTT
CDR3: CASKKITSATLNTGELFF

size: many
length: 17
D: TRBD1
J: TRBJ2-2
V: TRBV28
DNA: TGTGCCAGCAGGACAACAGGGGGCGGCGTTGCCACCGGGGAGCTGTTTTTT
CDR3: CASRTTGGGVATGELFF

size: few
length: 18
D: TRBD2
J: TRBJ2-1
V: TRBV29-1
DNA: TGCAGCGTTATGGGGGGGACTAGCGGGAGGAGTCTCCACAATGAGCAGTTCTTC
CDR3: CSVMGGTSGRSLHNEQFF

size: NA
length: 16
D: TRBD1
J: TRBJ2-7
V: TRBV4-3
DNA: TGCGCCAGCAGCCAAGCCCCGGGACAGGGGGCGTACGAGCAGTACTTC
CDR3: CASSQAPGQGAYEQYF

size: few
length: 16
D: NA
J: TRBJ2-1
V: TRBV6-1
DNA: TGTGCCAGCAGACAGGACTTCCTTTCCTCCTACAATGAGCAGTTCTTC
CDR3: CASRQDFLSSYNEQFF

size: NA
length: 13
D: NA
J: TRBJ2-7
V: TRBV3-1
DNA: TGTGCCAGCAGCCAAGAATTCTCCTACGAGCAGTACTTC
CDR3: CASSQEFSYEQYF

size: NA
length: 17
D: TRBD2
J: TRBJ2-1
V: TRBV5-1
DNA: TGCGCCAGCAGTTCCGGACTAGCGGGGGGGCAGTCCAATGAGCAGTTCTTC
CDR3: CASSSGLAGGQSNEQFF

size: many
length: 12
D: NA
J: TRBJ2-2
V: TRBV7-9
DNA: TGTGCCAGCTCTCCCCGGGCCGGGGAGCTGTTTTTT
CDR3: CASSPRAGELFF

size: many
length: 14
D: NA
J: TRBJ1-1
V: TRBV20-1
DNA: TGCAGTGCTAGAGGTGACAGTGCGAACACTGAAGCTTTCTTT
CDR3: CSARGDSANTEAFF

size: NA
length: 16
D: NA
J: TRBJ2-3
V: TRBV5-5
DNA: TGTGCCAGCAGCTTGCCCCCGGGACGCGACACAGATACGCAGTATTTT
CDR3: CASSLPPGRDTDTQYF

size: many
length: 13
D: NA
J: TRBJ2-5
V: TRBV28
DNA: TGTGCCAGCAGGACGACAAGAGGAGAGACCCAGTACTTC
CDR3: CASRTTRGETQYF

size: NA
length: 12
D: NA
J: TRBJ1-2
V: TRBV29-1
DNA: TGCAGCGTTGAATTTTCGGGGTCTGGCTACACCTTC
CDR3: CSVEFSGSGYTF

size: many
length: 14
D: TRBD1
J: TRBJ1-1
V: TRBV27
DNA: TGTGCCAGCAGATCAGGGGGCGCAGATATTGAAGCTTTCTTT
CDR3: CASRSGGADIEAFF

size: few
length: 14
D: NA
J: TRBJ1-2
V: TRBV7-8
DNA: TGTGCCAGCAGCTTAGTGGTCTCCCCGGGGGGCTACACCTTC
CDR3: CASSLVVSPGGYTF

size: few
length: 17
D: TRBD1
J: TRBJ2-2
V: TRBV15
DNA: TGTGCCACCAGCAGAGGGGACAGGGATTATGACACCGGGGAGCTGTTTTTT
CDR3: CATSRGDRDYDTGELFF

size: NA
length: 14
D: NA
J: TRBJ1-2
V: TRBV21-1
DNA: TGTGCCAGCAGCAAAGAGGAAGGAGCATATGGCTACACCTTC
CDR3: CASSKEEGAYGYTF

size: few
length: 14
D: NA
J: TRBJ2-7
V: TRBV5-1
DNA: TGCGCCAGCAGCTTGCCAGGAGACCTCTACGAGCAGTACTTC
CDR3: CASSLPGDLYEQYF

size: many
length: 18
D: TRBD2
J: TRBJ2-3
V: TRBV4-3
DNA: TGCGCCAGCAGCCAAGTCGGGGGAGGGAGGGCGATCGCAGATACGCAGTATTTT
CDR3: CASSQVGGGRAIADTQYF

size: few
length: 15
D: NA
J: TRBJ2-1
V: TRBV4-2
DNA: TGTGCCAGCAGTCTATCCAGGGCTGTTTGGAATGAGCAGTTCTTC
CDR3: CASSLSRAVWNEQFF

size: few
length: 15
D: TRBD1
J: TRBJ2-5
V: TRBV6-5
DNA: TGTGCCAGCAGTTACGGAGACAGGGGCCTGGAGACCCAGTACTTC
CDR3: CASSYGDRGLETQYF

size: few
length: 14
D: NA
J: TRBJ2-7
V: TRBV6-5
DNA: TGTGCCAGCAGTAACCATGGGACTTCCTACGAGCAGTACTTC
CDR3: CASSNHGTSYEQYF

size: NA
length: 18
D: TRBD2
J: TRBJ2-1
V: TRBV9
DNA: TGTGCCAGCAGCGTAGGGCTTGGCGGGGGGGCCACCTACAATGAGCAGTTCTTC
CDR3: CASSVGLGGGATYNEQFF

size: many
length: 13
D: NA
J: TRBJ1-5
V: TRBV5-8
DNA: TGTGCCAGCAGCTTGGCCCGTATTGAGCCCCAGCATTTT
CDR3: CASSLARIEPQHF

size: few
length: 17
D: TRBD2
J: TRBJ2-1
V: TRBV20-1
DNA: TGCAGTGCTAGACCTCCTCAACTAGGCGGGAGTAGGAATGAGCAGTTCTTC
CDR3: CSARPPQLGGSRNEQFF

size: NA
length: 17
D: TRBD1
J: TRBJ2-1
V: TRBV7-9
DNA: TGTGCCAGCAGCTTAACTACAGGGGGCGCTTCCTACAATGAGCAGTTCTTC
CDR3: CASSLTTGGASYNEQFF

size: NA
length: 15
D: TRBD2
J: TRBJ2-2
V: TRBV11-2
DNA: TGTGCCAGCAGCGGAGGAGGCGGGGGGACCGGGGAGCTGTTTTTT
CDR3: CASSGGGGGTGELFF

size: NA
length: 15
D: TRBD2
J: TRBJ2-1
V: TRBV7-9
DNA: TGTGCCAGCAGCTCCCGGTGGGAGGGGCGAAATGAGCAGTTCTTC
CDR3: CASSSRWEGRNEQFF

size: NA
length: 19
D: TRBD2
J: TRBJ2-7
V: TRBV12-3/TRBV12-4
DNA: TGTGCCAGCAGGGGGACTAGCGGGCGACAACACCTAAATTTAACCGAGCAGTACTTC
CDR3: CASRGTSGRQHLNLTEQYF

size: NA
length: 16
D: TRBD2
J: TRBJ2-3
V: TRBV29-1
DNA: TGCAGCGTCTGGACTAGCGGGAGGACACGACAAGATACGCAGTATTTT
CDR3: CSVWTSGRTRQDTQYF

size: many
length: 14
D: NA
J: TRBJ2-7
V: TRBV5-6
DNA: TGTGCCAGCAGCTTTTACACCAACTCCTACGAGCAGTACTTC
CDR3: CASSFYTNSYEQYF

size: many
length: 14
D: NA
J: TRBJ2-7
V: TRBV27
DNA: TGTGCCAGCAGTCTCTATCCGGGACCTTACGAGCAGTACTTC
CDR3: CASSLYPGPYEQYF

size: many
length: 15
D: NA
J: TRBJ1-6
V: TRBV4-2
DNA: TGTGCCAGCAGCCAAGATCCAGAGGGGGGTTCACCCCTCCACTTT
CDR3: CASSQDPEGGSPLHF

size: few
length: 14
D: TRBD1
J: TRBJ1-5
V: TRBV5-6
DNA: TGTGCCAGCAGCACGGGACAGGGGGGTCAGCCCCAGCATTTT
CDR3: CASSTGQGGQPQHF

size: medium-sized
length: 15
D: NA
J: TRBJ2-2
V: TRBV7-3
DNA: TGTGCCAGCAGCTTAAATGCTGCGAACACCGGGGAGCTGTTTTTT
CDR3: CASSLNAANTGELFF

size: few
length: 15
D: TRBD1
J: TRBJ2-4
V: TRBV10-1
DNA: TGCGCCAGCAGTGAAGCTCAGGGGCAGGGGGACATTCAGTACTTC
CDR3: CASSEAQGQGDIQYF

size: NA
length: 13
D: NA
J: TRBJ2-5
V: TRBV4-1
DNA: TGCGCCAGCAGCCAAGATGGACCGGGAACCCAGTACTTC
CDR3: CASSQDGPGTQYF

size: many
length: 15
D: TRBD1
J: TRBJ2-3
V: TRBV28
DNA: TGTGCCAGCAGATCGGGACAGTCGGGTTCAGATACGCAGTATTTT
CDR3: CASRSGQSGSDTQYF

size: few
length: 15
D: TRBD1
J: TRBJ2-5
V: TRBV11-2
DNA: TGTGCCAGCAGCTTAATTAGGGGGCGGGCAGAGACCCAGTACTTC
CDR3: CASSLIRGRAETQYF

size: NA
length: 14
D: NA
J: TRBJ1-4
V: TRBV5-1
DNA: TGCGCCAGCAGACCCCAGGAGGAAGGGAAAAAACTGTTTTTT
CDR3: CASRPQEEGKKLFF

size: many
length: 14
D: TRBD1
J: TRBJ2-7
V: TRBV25-1
DNA: TGTGCCAGCAGTGAATTGGACAGGGGTTACGAGCAGTACTTC
CDR3: CASSELDRGYEQYF

size: many
length: 15
D: NA
J: TRBJ2-2
V: TRBV15
DNA: TGTGCCACCAGCAAGAGGCCAAAGAACACCGGGGAGCTGTTTTTT
CDR3: CATSKRPKNTGELFF

size: NA
length: 17
D: TRBD1
J: TRBJ2-7
V: TRBV3-1
DNA: TGTGCCAGCAGCCAGGGCTTTACGGGACAGGGGGCTGGGGAGCAGTACTTC
CDR3: CASSQGFTGQGAGEQYF

size: few
length: 14
D: NA
J: TRBJ2-2
V: TRBV30
DNA: TGTGCCTGGACCAAGGTCACCTGGGGCGGGGAGCTGTTTTTT
CDR3: CAWTKVTWGGELFF

size: NA
length: 13
D: NA
J: TRBJ1-3
V: TRBV20-1
DNA: TGCAGTGCTGGACAGAGCTCTGGAAACACCATATATTTT
CDR3: CSAGQSSGNTIYF

size: few
length: 15
D: NA
J: TRBJ2-5
V: TRBV12-5
DNA: TGTGCTAGCTCACCAAACACAGGGGAGGGGGAGACCCAGTACTTC
CDR3: CASSPNTGEGETQYF

size: NA
length: 15
D: NA
J: TRBJ2-7
V: TRBV20-1
DNA: TGCAGTGCTAGGGCAACAGGGCCCCAGGACTACGAGCAGTACTTC
CDR3: CSARATGPQDYEQYF

size: many
length: 13
D: NA
J: TRBJ2-7
V: TRBV30
DNA: TGTGCCTGGAGTCTCAGAAGCTCCTACGAGCAGTACTTC
CDR3: CAWSLRSSYEQYF

size: NA
length: 14
D: TRBD2
J: TRBJ2-7
V: TRBV20-1
DNA: TGCAGTGCTAGAGGGACTAGCGGGATGTACGAGCAGTACTTC
CDR3: CSARGTSGMYEQYF

size: many
length: 15
D: NA
J: TRBJ2-5
V: TRBV27
DNA: TGTGCCAGCAGTTTCGGAAACTCGGATTTTGGGCCCCAGTACTTC
CDR3: CASSFGNSDFGPQYF

size: few
length: 13
D: TRBD2
J: TRBJ2-7
V: TRBV5-1
DNA: TGCGCCAGCAGCCGGAGCGGGGGGGCCGAGCAGTACTTC
CDR3: CASSRSGGAEQYF

size: few
length: 16
D: TRBD2
J: TRBJ2-1
V: TRBV10-3
DNA: TGTGCCATCAGTGAGTCCCGACTAGCGGGGGGGAATGAGCAGTTCTTC
CDR3: CAISESRLAGGNEQFF

size: many
length: 13
D: NA
J: TRBJ2-1
V: TRBV18
DNA: TGTGCCAGCTCAGACTCCCCGCGTAATGAGCAGTTCTTC
CDR3: CASSDSPRNEQFF

size: many
length: 16
D: TRBD1
J: TRBJ2-7
V: TRBV28
DNA: TGTGCCAGCAGTTTGGTGTCGAAGGGGGCCTCCTACGAGCAGTACTTC
CDR3: CASSLVSKGASYEQYF

size: many
length: 12
D: NA
J: TRBJ2-7
V: TRBV29-1
DNA: TGCAGCGTTGTTTTCGATGCTTACGAGCAGTACTTC
CDR3: CSVVFDAYEQYF